These 24 T cell receptor beta chains were all obtained from the same sample, sequenced in a study of CD8 T cells in ankylosing spondylitis. Study-level results: Ankylosing spondylitis blood appeared to be characterized by a TCR beta motif of fewer than ten highly homologous variants.

Their antigens remain unidentified. TCRdb fed the 5' RACE reads into MiXCR, producing one record per CDR3 protein. Of a few hundred thousand distinct CDR3 sequences listed, approximately 11% were seen once; the top ten hold about 6.5%. Sample: blood, either unsorted or a sorted T cell fraction (not recorded which). All receptors come from a male donor with ankylosing spondylitis.

The V call is TRBV10-3, the J call TRBJ2-3; 12 bases match TRBD2. V gave up 6 bases and J gave up 4 bases; unmatched junction bases: 8. The CDR3 extends over 16 amino acids. Looked up from germline, CDR1 is ENHRY and CDR2 is SYGVKD. The CDR3 sequence is CAISNPTSGSADTQYF. The CDR3 DNA sequence: TGTGCCATCAGCAACCCGACTAGCGGGAGCGCAGATACGCAGTATTTT.

Many counts were recorded for this clonotype. One end of the junction varies from germline; a read error may be responsible. The gene calls are TRBV5-1 and TRBJ1-3; 7 bases are a match to TRBD1. This CDR3 region has 14 residues. CDR1 SGHRS and CDR2 YFSETQ come from the germline V gene. This chain's CDR3 is CASSPGTAGNTIYF. The CDR3 DNA sequence: TGTGCCAGCAGCCCCGGGACAGCTGGAAACACCATATATTTT.

This clonotype was counted only a few times. The V gene is TRBV12-3 or TRBV12-4, the J gene TRBJ2-3; no firm D call. V dropped 4 bases and J dropped 6 bases, with 11 bases sitting between them. This CDR3 contains 13 residues. CDR3 residues: CASSSLILDTQYF. In DNA, the CDR3 is TGTGCCAGCAGTTCCCTTATCCTGGATACGCAGTATTTT.

The chain couples TRBV29-1 to TRBJ1-2, with a weak D call TRBD1 (5 bases). V was shortened by 2 bases and J by 10 bases, with 14 bases between the two germline ends. The V gene's germline CDR1 is SQVTM and CDR2 ANQGSEA. The CDR3 is made up of 12 amino acids. The CDR3 here is CSVEPDSLLYTF. CDR3 nucleotides: TGCAGCGTTGAACCCGACAGTCTACTCTACACCTTC. Based on the CDR3 plus reference TRBV29-1 and TRBJ1-2, the full variable domain is SAVISQKPSRDICQRGTSLTIQCQVDSQVTMMFWYRQQPGQSLTLIATANQGSEATYESGFVIDKFPISRPNLTFSTLTVSNMSPEDSSIYLCSVEPDSLLYTFGSGTRLTVV.

The chain joins TRBV6-1 to TRBJ2-7; 9 nucleotides agree with TRBD2. V was clipped by 5 bases and J by 7 bases; unmatched bases: 12. Per germline, CDR1 MNHNS and CDR2 SASEGT. This CDR3 contains 15 residues. The CDR3 DNA reads as TGTGCCAGCAGTATAGCGGGAGCGTCTTCCGGAGAGCAGTACGTC. It is translated as CASSIAGASSGEQYV.

CDR3 loop: CASSPGGAKQPQHF. As DNA, the CDR3 is TGTGCCAGCAGCCCAGGGGGCGCAAAACAGCCCCAGCATTTT. This chain uses TRBV5-6 with TRBJ1-5; 8 bases are a match to TRBD1. The CDR3 totals 14 residues. Germline lookup yields CDR1 SGHDT and CDR2 YYEEEE. The V segment lost 4 bases and the J segment 7 bases; nucleotides outside the gene matches: 7.

This clonotype was recorded a few times. The V and J genes are TRBV5-6 and TRBJ1-5, with D hard to call. The V end lost 4 bases, the J end lost 4 bases, and 12 bases lay between the germline ends. Germline V lookup: CDR1 SGHDT, CDR2 YYEEEE. The CDR3 length is 14 residues. The CDR3 reads CASSMGPQNQPQHF. The CDR3 coding sequence is TGTGCCAGCAGCATGGGCCCGCAAAATCAGCCCCAGCATTTT.

This clonotype was seen more than once but under ten times. The rearrangement uses TRBV11-2 and TRBJ2-7, with D perhaps TRBD2 (6 bases). The CDR3 totals 14 residues. Germline V gives CDR1 SGHAT, CDR2 FQNNGV. The V and J ends lost 1 base and 3 bases respectively, with 10 bases between them. Here the CDR3 reads CASSLGAGFYEQYV. DNA for the CDR3: TGTGCCAGCAGCTTAGGCGCGGGGTTCTACGAGCAGTACGTC.

This clonotype was recorded at least ten times. The CDR3 sequence is CASSLSGGSTDTQYF. CDR3 nucleotide sequence: TGCGCCAGCAGCTTAAGTGGCGGTAGCACAGATACGCAGTATTTT. This sequence joins TRBV5-1 and TRBJ2-3; no reliable D call. The germline V gene has CDR1 SGHRS and CDR2 YFSETQ. The germline V and J ends were trimmed by 2 bases and 0 bases, with 10 bases remaining between them. The CDR3 consists of 15 residues.

The genes are TRBV23-1 and TRBJ2-1; TRBD1 matches 8 bases. TRBV23-1 is an ORF, and what it does is uncertain. Unmatched junction bases numbered 9, after V lost 0 bases and J lost 8 bases. CDR3 length: 16 residues. CDR3 DNA: TGCGCCAGCAGTCAATCCGGCCGGACAGGGATTGATGAGCAGTTCTTC. This gives the protein CASSQSGRTGIDEQFF.

This chain links TRBV10-3 with TRBJ2-1; TRBD2 aligns across 7 bases. This CDR3 has 14 amino acids. The V segment lost 7 bases and the J segment 4 bases; nucleotides outside the gene matches: 7. CDR1 and CDR2 (germline): ENHRY, SYGVKD. The CDR3, as DNA: TGTGCCATCAACCCCGGGACTATATACAATGAGCAGTTCTTC. Its protein product is CAINPGTIYNEQFF.

This clonotype was detected only a few times. One end of the junction varies from germline; a read error may be responsible. The V and J genes are TRBV20-1 and TRBJ2-1, with 8 bases lining up with TRBD2. The germline CDR1 and CDR2 sequences are DFQATT and SNEGSKA (reference sequence). The CDR3 covers 13 residues. The CDR3 protein is CSARVRVAGRPLF. CDR3 nucleotides: TGCAGTGCTAGAGTTCGGGTAGCGGGACGGCCCCTCTTC.

There are a few counts of this clonotype. The chain links TRBV7-2 to TRBJ2-7; weak D call: TRBD2 (6 bases). CDR1 is SGHTA and CDR2 is FQGNSA in the germline V gene. Between the trimmed V and J ends, which lost 2 bases and 0 bases, there was a span of 14 bases. The CDR3 length is 16 residues. CDR3 coding DNA: TGTGCCAGCAGCTTATCGCGCGGCGGGGTCTCCTACGAGCAGTACTTC. Its protein product is CASSLSRGGVSYEQYF.

Ten or more counts support this clonotype. The chain couples TRBV20-1 to TRBJ2-5; TRBD2 agrees at 7 bases. CDR1 and CDR2 (germline): DFQATT, SNEGSKA (reference sequence). Trimming removed 3 bases from V and 2 bases from J; junction bases left unmatched: 3. The CDR3 covers 13 residues. In DNA form, the CDR3 reads TGCAGTGCTAGGGGCGGGGGACAAGAGACCCAGTACTTC. This sequence encodes CSARGGGQETQYF.

This clonotype was detected only a few times. The rearrangement uses TRBV20-1 and TRBJ1-1; D is perhaps TRBD1 (5 bases). The ends were cut back, 2 bases at V and 1 base at J, with 11 bases in the middle. Germline V lookup: CDR1 DFQATT, CDR2 SNEGSKA (reference sequence). The CDR3 spans 14 residues. CDR3 DNA sequence: TGCAGTGCTAGACCGTTCCAGGGGAACACTGAAGCTTTCTTT. Its protein product is CSARPFQGNTEAFF.

In its sample, this clonotype was seen many times. CDR3 DNA sequence: TGTGCCAGCAGTTTCAGGGACACAAAAGAGCAGTACTTC. Encoded protein: CASSFRDTKEQYF. The chain couples TRBV12-3 or TRBV12-4 to TRBJ2-7, with D maybe TRBD1 (6 bases). CDR3 size: 13 residues. The V end lost 3 bases, the J end lost 7 bases, and 13 bases lay between the germline ends.

This clonotype was observed a few times. The gene calls are TRBV20-1 and TRBJ2-1; the match to TRBD2 covers 9 bases. V lost 3 bases and J lost 16; bases outside the gene matches: 7. This CDR3 has 11 residues. The germline V gene has CDR1 DFQATT and CDR2 SNEGSKA (reference sequence). The CDR3 spells CSARTGTSRFF. The CDR3 DNA reads as TGCAGTGCTAGGACCGGGACTAGCCGATTCTTC.

This clonotype was found a few times. The genes are TRBV9 and TRBJ2-5; 7 nucleotides match TRBD2. The CDR3 totals 16 residues. V lost 4 bases, J lost 1 base, and 10 bases stayed unmatched. CDR1 is SGDLS, CDR2 YYNGEE, per germline. The CDR3 here is CASSPRPGLVQETQYF. The CDR3 DNA reads as TGTGCCAGCAGCCCCAGACCTGGACTAGTCCAAGAGACCCAGTACTTC. Based on the CDR3 plus reference TRBV9 and TRBJ2-5, the full variable domain is DSGVTQTPKHLITATGQRVTLRCSPRSGDLSVYWYQQSLDQGLQFLIQYYNGEERAKGNILERFSAQQFPDLHSELNLSSLELGDSALYFCASSPRPGLVQETQYFGPGTRLLVL.

This sequence joins TRBV29-1 and TRBJ2-4; D may be TRBD1 or TRBD2 (5 bases each). V shed 8 bases and J shed 6 bases, with 11 bases lying between them. Germline CDR1 is SQVTM and CDR2 is ANQGSEA. The CDR3 runs 11 residues. The CDR3 nucleotides read TGCAGCTTTCCGAGGGGAAACATTCAGTACTTC. Its protein product is CSFPRGNIQYF.

This clonotype was counted only a few times. The chain carries TRBV20-1 and TRBJ2-1, with TRBD2 matching 7 bases. Trimming at V came to 3 bases and at J to 10 bases, leaving 15 bases not matched to a gene. The length of the CDR3 is 15 residues. CDR1 and CDR2 from the germline V gene are DFQATT and SNEGSKA (reference sequence). CDR3 DNA sequence: TGCAGTGCTAGCCCCATAGCGGGCTCCCTCGGGGAGCAGTTCTTC. Encoded protein: CSASPIAGSLGEQFF.

The rearrangement uses TRBV20-1 and TRBJ2-3; 7 positions match TRBD2. The CDR3 is made up of 14 amino acids. J lost 0 bases, V lost 7 bases, and 7 bases had no gene match. Germline CDR1 DFQATT, CDR2 SNEGSKA (reference sequence). The CDR3, as DNA: TGCAGTGTGCCCAGCGGGGCAAGCACAGATACGCAGTATTTT. Its translation is CSVPSGASTDTQYF.

This clonotype has more than one count but fewer than ten. The chain links TRBV7-6 to TRBJ2-6, with unresolved D. V lost 9 bases to trimming and J lost 0 bases, with 9 bases between them. Per the germline V gene, CDR1 is SGHVS and CDR2 is FNYEAQ. This CDR3 has 14 amino acids. CDR3 region: CASNVLSGANVLTF. The CDR3 DNA follows: TGTGCCAGTAACGTACTCTCTGGGGCCAACGTCCTGACTTTC.

The chain employs TRBV11-2 and TRBJ2-2, with D possibly matching TRBD2 (7 bases). V was trimmed by 5 bases and J by 4 bases, leaving 20 bases between them. This CDR3 has 17 residues. CDR1 is SGHAT, CDR2 FQNNGV, per germline. As DNA, the CDR3 is TGTGCCAGCAGCCCCCGGGGGGCGGCCTCGAGCACCGGGGAGCTGTTTTTT. Protein: CASSPRGAASSTGELFF.

This clonotype was seen many times. The chain links TRBV29-1 to TRBJ2-1; TRBD1 or TRBD2 may be the D gene (7 bases each). Germline V gene data show CDR1 as SQVTM and CDR2 as ANQGSEA. CDR3 length: 15 amino acids. Trimming took 6 bases from V and 2 from J, leaving 17 bases between them. CDR3 protein: CSVRPGGGPYNEQFF. The CDR3 coding sequence is TGCAGCGTCCGCCCAGGGGGGGGCCCCTACAATGAGCAGTTCTTC.